The table lists the clone carrying this TCR beta chain with a few counts. The antigen remains undetermined. Primed by a sample-barcoded 5' primer and a J-beta primer mix, a second PCR proceeded for about 6 to 11 cycles. TCRdb re-analysed the 5' RACE reads in MiXCR, keeping a single row per CDR3 protein. The data show approximately 1,000,000 distinct CDR3 sequences, less than 45% seen once. Every sample gave at least 5 micrograms of total RNA when it was extracted. This sample is part of a study of blood T cells in healthy people across ages. Whole-study findings and limits: Calculation of diversity from one million T cells yielded estimates considered to be underestimates. The study found more naive CD4+ cells and higher diversity in long-lived than aged donors. PBMCs left unsorted prevented a conclusive naive versus antigen-experienced comparison.

V shed 7 bases, J shed 3 bases, and the junction held 3 bases outside the gene matches. Looked up from germline, CDR1 is SNHLY and CDR2 is FYNNEI. This CDR3 has 13 residues. The gene calls are TRBV2 and TRBJ2-3, with 8 bases that match TRBD2. This receptor was identified in a man aged 18 to 35 in good health. Material: blood. The CDR3: CASTRGETDTQYF. DNA for the CDR3: TGTGCCAGCACGCGGGGGGAAACAGATACGCAGTATTTT.